This TCR beta chain was obtained from a study of PD-1 blockade in classical Hodgkin lymphoma. Study findings and constraints: Nivolumab initiation under 1 year post-ASCT meant exclusion.

Trimming stripped 1 base from V and 2 bases from J, with 31 bases between. There are 22 residues in the CDR3. In germline, CDR1 is LNHDA, CDR2 SQIVND (reference sequence). Profiled with immunoSEQ multiplex PCR; TCRdb holds only in-frame clones, not every one. Counted here are 20,000 to 25,000 clones, around 67% occurring once; the ten biggest clones make up approximately 25%. Relapse after autologous stem cell transplantation occurred in every patient, and brentuximab vedotin exposure varied. On this clone itself: What it recognizes is unknown.

The starting material was peripheral blood mononuclear cells (PBMCs), obtained before the second cycle of nivolumab. V is TRBV19 and J is TRBJ2-3; a possible D gene is TRBD2 (5 bases). This TCR came from a human donor with classical Hodgkin lymphoma. CDR3 loop: CASSIAPSSRFTTLPHTDTQYF. The DNA for the CDR3 is TGTGCCAGTAGTATAGCCCCATCTAGCAGATTCACAACACTTCCCCACACAGATACGCAGTATTTT.